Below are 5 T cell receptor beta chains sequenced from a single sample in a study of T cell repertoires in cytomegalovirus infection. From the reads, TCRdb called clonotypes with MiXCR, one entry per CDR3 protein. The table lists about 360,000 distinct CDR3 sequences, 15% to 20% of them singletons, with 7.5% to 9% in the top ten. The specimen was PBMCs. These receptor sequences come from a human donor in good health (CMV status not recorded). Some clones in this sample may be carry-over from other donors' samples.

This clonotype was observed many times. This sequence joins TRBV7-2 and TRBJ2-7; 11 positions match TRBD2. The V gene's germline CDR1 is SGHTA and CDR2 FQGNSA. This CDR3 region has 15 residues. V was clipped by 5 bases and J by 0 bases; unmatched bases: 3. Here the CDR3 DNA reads TGTGCCAGCAGCCTGGGACTAGCGGTCTCCTACGAGCAGTACTTC. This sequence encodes CASSLGLAVSYEQYF.

This CDR3 is CASSLVLAGVTDTQYF. CDR3 nucleotide sequence: TGTGCCAGCAGCTTAGTACTAGCGGGAGTCACAGATACGCAGTATTTT. The rearrangement links TRBV7-2 to TRBJ2-3; TRBD2 aligns across 11 bases. Germline assignment: CDR1 SGHTA and CDR2 FQGNSA. The CDR3 is 16 amino acids. V gave up 1 base and J gave up 2 bases; unmatched junction bases: 2.

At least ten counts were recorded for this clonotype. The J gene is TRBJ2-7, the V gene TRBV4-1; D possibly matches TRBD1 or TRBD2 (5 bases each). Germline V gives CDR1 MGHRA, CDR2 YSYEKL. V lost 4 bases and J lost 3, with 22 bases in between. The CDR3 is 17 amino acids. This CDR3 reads CASSPVVPGMGDYEQYF. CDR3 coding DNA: TGCGCCAGCAGCCCCGTGGTCCCTGGAATGGGGGACTACGAGCAGTACTTC.

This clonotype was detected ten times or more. CDR3 in amino acids: CASSFSGGVRNEQFF. CDR3 DNA: TGTGCCAGCAGCTTTAGCGGGGGGGTGAGAAATGAGCAGTTCTTC. The genes are TRBV7-2 and TRBJ2-1, with 11 bases that match TRBD2. This CDR3 is 15 amino acids long. Germline CDR1 is SGHTA and CDR2 is FQGNSA. The ends lost 3 bases at V and 7 bases at J; junction bases unmatched: 5. Drawing the rest from reference TRBV7-2 and TRBJ2-1, the complete variable domain is GAGVSQSPSNKVTEKGKDVELRCDPISGHTALYWYRQSLGQGLEFLIYFQGNSAPDKSGLPSDRFSAERTGGSVSTLTIQRTQQEDSAVYLCASSFSGGVRNEQFFGPGTRLTVL.

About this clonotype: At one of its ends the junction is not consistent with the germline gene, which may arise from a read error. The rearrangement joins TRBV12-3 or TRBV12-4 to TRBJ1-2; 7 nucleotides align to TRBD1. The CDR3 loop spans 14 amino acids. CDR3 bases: TGTGCCAGCATTATAGGGGGCGCGAACTTTGGCTACACCTTC. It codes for CASIIGGANFGYTF.